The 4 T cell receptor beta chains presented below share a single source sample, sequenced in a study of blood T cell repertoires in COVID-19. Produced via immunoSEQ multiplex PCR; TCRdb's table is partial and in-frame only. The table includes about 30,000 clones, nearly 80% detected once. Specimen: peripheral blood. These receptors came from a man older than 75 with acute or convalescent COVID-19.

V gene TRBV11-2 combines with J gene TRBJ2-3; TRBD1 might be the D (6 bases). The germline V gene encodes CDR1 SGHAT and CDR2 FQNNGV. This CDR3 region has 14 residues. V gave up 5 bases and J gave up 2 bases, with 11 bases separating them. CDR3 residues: CASSRTEDTDTQYF. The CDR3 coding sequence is TGTGCCAGCAGCCGGACAGAGGACACAGATACGCAGTATTTT.

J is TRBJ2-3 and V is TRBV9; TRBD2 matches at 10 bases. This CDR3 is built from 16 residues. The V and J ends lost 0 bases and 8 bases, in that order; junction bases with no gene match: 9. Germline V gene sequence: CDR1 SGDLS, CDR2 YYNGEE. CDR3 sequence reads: CASSVDSGRRTGTQYF. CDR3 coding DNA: TGTGCCAGCAGCGTAGATAGCGGGAGGCGCACGGGTACGCAGTATTTT.

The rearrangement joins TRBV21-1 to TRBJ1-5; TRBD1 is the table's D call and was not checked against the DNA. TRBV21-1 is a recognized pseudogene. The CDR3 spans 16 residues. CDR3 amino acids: CASTLIGTGVDQPQHF. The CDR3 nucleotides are TGTGCCAGCACCCTGATTGGGACAGGGGTCGATCAGCCCCAGCATTTT.

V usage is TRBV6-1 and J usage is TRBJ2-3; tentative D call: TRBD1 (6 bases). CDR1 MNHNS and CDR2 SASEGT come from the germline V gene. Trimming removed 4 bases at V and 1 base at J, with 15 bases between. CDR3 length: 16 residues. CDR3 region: CASSGGRAGGTDTQYF. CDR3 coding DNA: TGTGCCAGCAGTGGTGGACGGGCAGGGGGCACAGATACGCAGTATTTT.